The 31 T cell receptor beta chains below all came from one sample that was sequenced in a study of shared clonotypes between healthy human individuals. Libraries were prepared by immunoSEQ multiplex PCR; TCRdb keeps only in-frame clonotypes and omits some of them. Of fewer than 650,000 clones listed, over 60% were seen once; the top ten hold over 10%. The sequenced sample was PBMCs. The receptor source for this set is a woman aged 40 to 50 in good health. Some clones in this sample may be carry-over from other donors' samples.

This clone was counted only a few times. The chain is built from TRBV5-8 and TRBJ1-5; 7 bases are shared with TRBD1. The length of the CDR3 is 15 residues. Germline CDR1 and CDR2: SGHTS and YDEGEE. The V segment lost 4 bases and the J segment 3 bases; nucleotides outside the gene matches: 7. The CDR3 loop is CASSAQGILNQPQHF. The CDR3 DNA reads TGTGCCAGCAGCGCACAGGGGATCCTCAATCAGCCCCAGCATTTT. Filled out from reference TRBV5-8 and TRBJ1-5, the complete variable domain reads EAGVTQSPTHLIKTRGQQATLRCSPISGHTSVYWYQQALGLGLQFLLWYDEGEERNRGNFPPRFSGRQFPNYSSELNVNALELEDSALYLCASSAQGILNQPQHFGDGTRLSIL.

Concerning this clone: Other DNA variants within this sample encode the same CDR3. The V and J genes are TRBV19 and TRBJ1-1; perhaps TRBD1 as D (6 bases). The germline V gene encodes CDR1 LNHDA and CDR2 SQIVND (reference sequence). The CDR3 spans 12 residues. Trimming stripped 7 bases from V and 6 bases from J, with 12 bases between. In DNA, the CDR3 is TGTGCCAGTAACACAGGGTATGCTGAAGCTTTCTTT. Its translation: CASNTGYAEAFF.

Points on this clone: A much larger clone sits a single nucleotide away, making a read error possible. This specimen includes other DNA sequences encoding the same CDR3. This rearrangement joins TRBV6-1 to TRBJ1-1; no reliable D call. The V gene lost 7 bases and the J gene lost 1 base, with 10 bases spanning the gap. Looked up from germline, CDR1 is MNHNS and CDR2 is SASEGT. This CDR3 is 13 amino acids long. Written as DNA, the CDR3 is TGTGCCAGCACTCTTACGGAGAACACTGAAGCTTTCTTT. It is translated as CASTLTENTEAFF.

The table lists this clone with a count of one. The chain carries TRBV5-1 and TRBJ2-5, with 7 bases fitting TRBD2. The germline V gene encodes CDR1 SGHRS and CDR2 YFSETQ. J lost 5 bases, V lost 4 bases, and 11 bases had no gene match. The CDR3 runs to 15 residues. CDR3 region: CASSPGEGGDETQYF. As DNA, the CDR3 is TGCGCCAGCAGCCCGGGGGAGGGAGGGGATGAGACCCAGTACTTC.

The chain is built from TRBV28 and TRBJ2-7; no reliable D call. This CDR3 region has 11 residues. V lost 8 bases, J lost 6 bases, and 11 bases lay in between. From germline, CDR1 is MDHEN and CDR2 SYDVKM. CDR3 in amino acids: CASLGRIEQYF. CDR3 DNA sequence: TGTGCCAGCCTTGGACGTATCGAGCAGTACTTC.

The chain links TRBV9 to TRBJ1-5; TRBD1 might be the D (6 bases). In germline, CDR1 is SGDLS, CDR2 YYNGEE. The CDR3 length is 14 residues. Trimming took off 4 bases at V and 7 bases at J, with 15 bases between the two ends. CDR3: CASSPSGGAQPQHF. Written as DNA, the CDR3 is TGTGCCAGCAGCCCATCGGGGGGGGCCCAGCCCCAGCATTTT.

The CDR3 DNA reads TGTGCCAGCAGTGTTTCGGGAGCTAGCACAGATACGCAGTATTTT. This translates into CASSVSGASTDTQYF. The chain employs TRBV6-1 and TRBJ2-3; a weak D match, TRBD2 (6 bases). This CDR3 contains 15 residues. CDR1 MNHNS and CDR2 SASEGT come from the germline V gene. V shed 4 bases and J shed 0 bases, with 11 bases lying between them.

The chain couples TRBV15 to TRBJ2-1; D not certain. Germline CDR1 is LNHNV and CDR2 is YYDKDF (reference sequence). V was trimmed by 5 bases and J by 8 bases, leaving 7 bases between them. This CDR3 comprises 11 residues. This chain's CDR3 is CATSSRDEQFF. The CDR3 DNA sequence: TGTGCCACCAGCTCCCGGGATGAGCAGTTCTTC.

This chain joins TRBV28 and TRBJ2-1, with 12 bases fitting TRBD2. Trimming cost V 5 bases and J 4 bases; bases outside gene matches: 3. The CDR3 loop spans 15 amino acids. The germline gives CDR1 MDHEN, CDR2 SYDVKM. As DNA, the CDR3 is TGTGCCAGCAGTACGACTAGCGGGAGTTACAATGAGCAGTTCTTC. Its translation is CASSTTSGSYNEQFF.

Regarding this clone: This sample includes further DNA sequences coding for the same CDR3. The chain employs TRBV29-1 and TRBJ2-1; D may be TRBD2 (5 bases). V gave up 1 base and J gave up 4 bases, with 11 bases separating them. Germline CDR1 is SQVTM and CDR2 is ANQGSEA. This CDR3 has 14 residues. The CDR3 nucleotides are TGCAGCGTTGAAGGGACTGGCGGGTACAATGAGCAGTTCTTC. Translated, it gives CSVEGTGGYNEQFF.

This clone turned up a few times. The chain is built from TRBV29-1 and TRBJ2-7; 12 nucleotides align to TRBD2. V shed 6 bases, J shed 7 bases, and the junction held 7 bases outside the gene matches. Germline loops: CDR1 SQVTM, CDR2 ANQGSEA. The CDR3 spans 13 residues. The CDR3 nucleotides are TGCAGCGTACGACTAGCGGGAGCGAGGGAGCAGTACTTC. It is translated as CSVRLAGAREQYF.

The chain joins TRBV19 to TRBJ2-5; D may be TRBD2 (5 bases). V shed 4 bases and J shed 7 bases, with 19 bases lying between them. The CDR3 is 15 amino acids. The germline V gene has CDR1 LNHDA and CDR2 SQIVND (reference sequence). CDR3 nucleotide sequence: TGTGCCAGTAGTAGGGTGAGGGCCGTCCCCGGGACCCAGTACTTC. This gives the protein CASSRVRAVPGTQYF.

In the case of this clone: A far larger clone is only one base removed, so a read error is likely. The sample carries other DNA sequences with the same CDR3. CDR3 coding DNA: TGTGCCAGCAGTTGGGACAGGGCCTCTGGAAACACCATATATTTT. Translating gives CASSWDRASGNTIYF. This sequence joins TRBV6-6 and TRBJ1-3; the match to TRBD1 covers 9 bases. Per germline, CDR1 MNHNY and CDR2 SVGAGI (reference sequence). The CDR3 has 15 residues. The J segment lost 0 bases and the V segment lost 4 bases, leaving 1 base of the junction unmatched.

This chain joins TRBV5-4 and TRBJ1-2, with TRBD1 identical over 7 bases. The ends lost 1 base at V and 6 bases at J; junction bases unmatched: 6. This CDR3 contains 14 residues. Germline V lookup: CDR1 SGHNT, CDR2 YYREEE (reference sequence). The CDR3 DNA is TGTGCCAGCAGCTTGAAGTACGGGACAGATGGCTACACCTTC. Translated: CASSLKYGTDGYTF.

J is TRBJ1-2 and V is TRBV19, with D uncertain. V shed 8 bases and J shed 4 bases, with 11 bases lying between them. CDR1 is LNHDA, CDR2 SQIVND, per germline (reference sequence). This CDR3 has 12 amino acids. This CDR3 is CASSAVLYGYTF. The CDR3 region has the DNA TGTGCCAGTTCGGCCGTACTCTATGGCTACACCTTC.

The rearrangement joins TRBV11-2 to TRBJ2-3; a possible D gene is TRBD2 (6 bases). CDR3 length equals 15 residues. V was shortened by 7 bases and J by 5 bases, with 19 bases between the two germline ends. The germline CDR1 and CDR2 sequences are SGHAT and FQNNGV. CDR3 nucleotide sequence: TGTGCCAGCACCCGAAGGGGAGCGGGTGAAGATACGCAGTATTTT. This codes for CASTRRGAGEDTQYF.

This clone was seen a handful of times. The chain employs TRBV7-8 and TRBJ1-1; the D is unclear. The CDR3 contains 13 residues. The V end lost 6 bases, the J end lost 2 bases, and 10 bases lay between the germline ends. In germline, CDR1 is SGHVS, CDR2 FQNEAQ. CDR3 DNA: TGTGCCAGCAGTTCACGACCTAACACTGAAGCTTTCTTT. Translation gives CASSSRPNTEAFF.

The J gene is TRBJ2-4, the V gene TRBV27; 8 nucleotides line up with TRBD1. Germline assignment: CDR1 MNHEY and CDR2 SMNVEV (reference sequence). This CDR3 has 15 amino acids. The J segment lost 7 bases and the V segment lost 5 bases, leaving 10 bases of the junction unmatched. The CDR3 DNA follows: TGTGCCAGCAGTCCCTCAGGACAGGGTAACAACATTCAGTACTTC. It translates to CASSPSGQGNNIQYF.

The chain carries TRBV28 and TRBJ2-1; TRBD2 matches 8 bases. Germline CDR1 MDHEN, CDR2 SYDVKM. The CDR3 runs 11 residues. Trimming cost V 6 bases and J 10 bases; bases outside gene matches: 2. CDR3 loop: CASRLAGEQFF. The CDR3, as DNA: TGTGCCAGCAGGTTAGCGGGAGAGCAGTTCTTC.

This clone was detected a few times. This sequence is one base from a far larger clone and is likely a read error. This sample also contains other DNA sequences that code for the same CDR3. For the CDR3, the DNA is TGTGCCAGCTCGCCACAGGGTGCTGAAGCTTTCTTT. This codes for CASSPQGAEAFF. The chain couples TRBV18 to TRBJ1-1; TRBD1 is a possible D gene (6 bases). Germline values: CDR1 KGHSH, CDR2 LQKENI. This CDR3 contains 12 residues.

V is TRBV2 and J is TRBJ2-7; 7 bases line up with TRBD1. The CDR3 spans 15 residues. Germline V gene data show CDR1 as SNHLY and CDR2 as FYNNEI. V lost 6 bases and J lost 4; bases outside the gene matches: 12. The CDR3 is CASRPRTGSLYEQYF. The CDR3, as DNA: TGTGCCAGCAGGCCCCGGACAGGATCCCTTTACGAGCAGTACTTC.

With respect to this clone: This is likely an artifact of a read error, given a far larger clone one base away. This sample includes further DNA sequences coding for the same CDR3. The V and J genes are TRBV6-4 and TRBJ2-2; TRBD2 agrees at 8 bases. This CDR3 is 14 amino acids long. Germline CDR1 and CDR2: MRHNA and SNTAGT. Here the CDR3 DNA reads TGCGCCAGCAGTGATAGCGGGGCCACCGGGGAGCTGTTTTTT. Translated: CASSDSGATGELFF.

The chain is built from TRBV9 and TRBJ2-1; 13 bases are shared with TRBD2. Looked up from germline, CDR1 is SGDLS and CDR2 is YYNGEE. The CDR3 is made up of 15 amino acids. Unmatched junction bases numbered 8, after V lost 5 bases and J lost 9 bases. The CDR3 region is CASSRTSGSRTEQFF. DNA for the CDR3: TGTGCCAGCAGTAGGACTAGCGGGAGTCGGACTGAGCAGTTCTTC. Full variable domain (outside the CDR3, taken from reference TRBV9 and TRBJ2-1): DSGVTQTPKHLITATGQRVTLRCSPRSGDLSVYWYQQSLDQGLQFLIQYYNGEERAKGNILERFSAQQFPDLHSELNLSSLELGDSALYFCASSRTSGSRTEQFFGPGTRLTVL.

The chain couples TRBV5-3 to TRBJ2-7, with 9 bases lining up with TRBD1. TRBV5-3 is assigned to the ORF class and has an uncertain function. The V gene end was trimmed by 3 bases and the J gene end by 4 bases; junction bases not matched to a gene: 5. The CDR3 is 14 residues long. In nucleotides, the CDR3 is TGTGCCAGAAGCTCCGGGACAGGGTCGTACGAGCAGTACTTC. The encoded protein is CARSSGTGSYEQYF.

Points on this clone: This may be a read error, as it is one base from a much larger clone. This CDR3 is CAGGSSGANVLIF. CDR3 sequence (DNA): TGTGCCGGGGGGTCATCTGGGGCCAACGTCCTGATTTTC. The V and J genes are TRBV30 and TRBJ2-6, with D tentatively TRBD2 (6 bases). CDR1 GTSNPN and CDR2 SVGIG come from the germline V gene (reference sequence). CDR3 size: 13 residues.

The rearrangement links TRBV11-3 to TRBJ2-3, with D hard to call. Germline V gene sequence: CDR1 SGHNT, CDR2 YENEEA. V lost 4 bases and J lost 0, with 8 bases in between. The CDR3 is 14 residues long. The CDR3 region is CASSWGRSTDTQYF. In DNA, the CDR3 is TGTGCCAGCAGCTGGGGTAGAAGCACAGATACGCAGTATTTT.

This chain uses TRBV27 with TRBJ2-7, with 9 bases aligning to TRBD1. CDR3 length equals 15 residues. The J segment lost 3 bases and the V segment lost 3 bases, leaving 6 bases of the junction unmatched. Germline V lookup: CDR1 MNHEY, CDR2 SMNVEV (reference sequence). CDR3 sequence: CASSLEQGADYEQYF. For the CDR3, the DNA is TGTGCCAGCAGTTTGGAACAGGGGGCTGACTACGAGCAGTACTTC.

This chain's CDR3 is CASKGHRGETQYF. The CDR3 nucleotides read TGTGCCAGTAAAGGACACCGGGGAGAGACCCAGTACTTC. This sequence joins TRBV19 and TRBJ2-5, with D tentatively TRBD1 or TRBD2 (5 bases each). The CDR3 spans 13 residues. CDR1 LNHDA and CDR2 SQIVND come from the germline V gene (reference sequence). V shed 7 bases and J shed 4 bases, with 13 bases lying between them.

A single count supports this clone. V and J are TRBV11-3 and TRBJ1-1; 7 positions agree with TRBD1. Looked up from germline, CDR1 is SGHNT and CDR2 is YENEEA. This CDR3 contains 15 residues. V lost 4 bases to trimming and J lost 1 base; unmatched junction nucleotides: 6. The CDR3 nucleotides read TGTGCCAGCAGCTCCCGGACAGGAGGGAACACTGAAGCTTTCTTT. Translating it yields CASSSRTGGNTEAFF.

This chain joins TRBV5-4 and TRBJ2-1; D gene ambiguous. V lost 0 bases to trimming and J lost 8 bases, with 15 bases between them. Germline V gene lookup returns CDR1 SGHNT and CDR2 YYREEE (reference sequence). The CDR3 runs to 15 residues. The DNA of the CDR3 is TGTGCCAGCAGCTTGGCTGGGTCACTGGCGGATGAGCAGTTCTTC. Residues: CASSLAGSLADEQFF.

This chain links TRBV7-8 with TRBJ2-1; the match to TRBD2 covers 14 bases. This CDR3 has 18 amino acids. V shed 2 bases, J shed 3 bases, and the junction held 6 bases outside the gene matches. Germline V gene lookup returns CDR1 SGHVS and CDR2 FQNEAQ. The CDR3 region is CASSLRTSGRSIYNEQFF. The CDR3 DNA reads TGTGCCAGCAGCTTAAGGACTAGCGGGAGGAGCATCTACAATGAGCAGTTCTTC.